A single sample is the source of the 10 T cell receptor beta chains below, sequenced in a study of tumor-infiltrating lymphocytes in primary liver carcinoma. The investigators made TCR beta cDNA from 400 to 550 ng total RNA, using a constant-region primer. Libraries for TCR beta were built through three nested multiplex PCR rounds, which together made up a slightly modified ARM-PCR procedure. Both of the initial two PCR rounds ran for around 9 cycles and employed TRBV1-TRBV30 forward primers alongside a C-beta reverse primer. TCRdb reprocessed the multiplex PCR reads via MiXCR and lists one record per CDR3 protein. The data contain fewer than 250,000 distinct CDR3 sequences, around four fifths of them seen just once; the ten biggest clones take up around a sixth. Co-extracting RNA and DNA was done with roughly 18-32 mg of unsorted bulk tissue as input. Source material: tumor tissue from primary liver carcinoma. Source of these receptors: a man aged 35-49 years with primary liver carcinoma and hepatitis B virus infection.

With respect to this clonotype: Sequence at one end of the junction differs from germline and may be a read error. The V call is TRBV6-5, the J call TRBJ1-4; maybe TRBD1 (5 bases). Germline loops: CDR1 MNHEY, CDR2 SVGAGI. This CDR3 is 16 amino acids long. Written as DNA, the CDR3 is TGTGCCCGCAGTTACTCGTCAGGGACGTCAAATGAAAAACTGTTTTTT. It translates to CARSYSSGTSNEKLFF.

This chain joins TRBV21-1 and TRBJ2-4; no check of the table's D call, TRBD2, against the DNA was made. TRBV21-1 is listed as a pseudogene. The CDR3 is made up of 17 amino acids. The CDR3 bases are TGTGCCAGTAGCAACATGGTTCCTAGCGGGAGAGGAGACATTCAGTACTTC. Protein: CASSNMVPSGRGDIQYF.

Regarding this clonotype: The CDR3 does not close with the conserved phenylalanine or tryptophan, likely indicating a read error. It is unclear where the CDR3 begins or ends on the DNA, so no DNA is shown, and the CDR3 is as TCRdb lists it. The chain joins TRBV6-2 or TRBV6-3 to TRBJ1-2. CDR1 and CDR2 from the germline V gene are MNHEY and SVGEGT. The CDR3 extends over 15 residues, inclusive of both ends. The CDR3 is CASSYSPRVDYGYTI.

The chain couples TRBV7-8 to TRBJ2-1, with D unresolved. The CDR3 covers 11 residues. Trimming stripped 7 bases from V and 9 bases from J, with 10 bases between. Germline CDR1 reads SGHVS; CDR2 reads FQNEAQ. The CDR3 DNA reads TGTGCCAGCAATGTTAACTTTGAGCAGTTCTTC. It yields the protein CASNVNFEQFF.

Worth noting for this clonotype: A single base separates this from a much larger clone, so it may be a read error. V is TRBV28 and J is TRBJ2-7; D is uncertain. V lost 6 bases and J 9 bases, leaving 15 bases between the germline ends. Looked up from germline, CDR1 is MDHEN and CDR2 is SYDVKM. CDR3 length: 12 residues. For the CDR3, the DNA is TGTGCCAGCAGCCTCGACCTCCTGGGGCAGTACTTC. Encoded protein: CASSLDLLGQYF.

Only one count was recorded for this clonotype. The chain employs TRBV6-2 or TRBV6-3 and TRBJ1-1; possible D gene TRBD1, 5 bases. This CDR3 has 13 amino acids. The germline V gene encodes CDR1 MNHEY and CDR2 SVGEGT. With 6 bases removed from V and 4 bases from J, the gap between germline ends came to 12 bases. The DNA of the CDR3 is TGTGCCAGCAGAGGGGATAGCCTCACTGAAGCTTTCTTT. Protein: CASRGDSLTEAFF.

As concerns this clonotype: It may be a read error: a sequence one base away is much more abundant. The conserved final phenylalanine or tryptophan is absent from the CDR3, which likely points to a read error. The chain carries TRBV7-9 and TRBJ2-7, with D possibly TRBD1 on 5 matching bases. Germline V CDR1 and CDR2: SEHNR, FQNEAQ (reference sequence). The CDR3 is 15 residues long. Trimming left V 4 bases short and J 3 bases short, with 16 bases between. CDR3 in DNA: TGTGCCAGCAGCTCAACCATGGACACCAACTACGAGCAGTACCTC. Translated: CASSSTMDTNYEQYL.

This clonotype was found a few times. The rearrangement uses TRBV29-1 and TRBJ1-1, with unresolved D. With 0 bases removed from V and 7 bases from J, the gap between germline ends came to 12 bases. Germline lookup yields CDR1 SQVTM and CDR2 ANQGSEA. This CDR3 is built from 13 residues. The CDR3 nucleotides read TGCAGCGTTGAAGAATTGGGGTCCGGTGAAGCTTTCTTT. Protein sequence: CSVEELGSGEAFF.

A note on this clonotype: The junction departs from the called germline gene at one end, perhaps through a read error. J is TRBJ1-5 and V is TRBV6-5, with D perhaps matching TRBD1 (5 bases). Germline V gene sequence: CDR1 MNHEY, CDR2 SVGAGI. CDR3 length equals 13 residues. CDR3 coding DNA: TGTACCAGCGGGGACGGTAGCAATCGGCCCCAGCATTTC. Translating gives CTSGDGSNRPQHF.

The sample holds many counts of this clonotype. The chain recombines TRBV4-1 with TRBJ1-5; 7 bases fit TRBD1. The CDR3 contains 15 residues. The junction had 5 bases not matched to a gene; V was cut back by 3 bases and J by 3 bases. Germline V CDR1 and CDR2: MGHRA, YSYEKL. The DNA for the CDR3 is TGCGCCAGCAGCCAGGAGACAGGGAACAATCAGCCCCAGCATTTT. It is translated as CASSQETGNNQPQHF.